This is a list of T cell receptor beta chains from one sample in a study of spatial heterogeneity in lung cancer. TCRdb itself ran the 5' RACE reads through MiXCR, one entry per CDR3 protein. Of roughly 120,000 distinct CDR3 sequences in the sample, 10% to 15% are singletons; the top ten hold 16%. The input for sequencing was PBMCs, taken at follow-up. The receptors shown here come from a male donor with early-stage non-small cell lung cancer. CDR3s include the opening cysteine and the closing phenylalanine or tryptophan. A D gene is named only where the DNA matches it firmly. Some rows have no size entry. The others give once, few or many, or a class for an expanded clone.

>TRBJ1-2|.|TRBV6-5|.
TGTGCCAGCAAGGCCAGGAACTATGGCTACACCTTC
CASKARNYGYTF
>TRBJ2-1|.|TRBV24-1|.
TGTGCCACCAGACCGACATCCCTAAAACTATATGAGCAGTTCTTC
CATRPTSLKLYEQFF
>TRBJ2-2|.|TRBV11-2|TRBD1
TGTGCCAGCAGCTGGGGACAGCCTAACACCGGGGAGCTGTTTTTT
CASSWGQPNTGELFF
>TRBJ1-2|many|TRBV3-1|.
TGTGCCGCGGGGAGGGCTAACTATGGCTACACCTTC
CAAGRANYGYTF
>TRBJ2-1|.|TRBV6-2/TRBV6-3|.
TGTGCCAGCACAGGAGGGGGCCCTTACAATGAGCAGTTCTTC
CASTGGGPYNEQFF
>TRBJ2-7|.|TRBV29-1|.
TGCAGCGTTGAAGGCGGTAACGAGCAGTACTTC
CSVEGGNEQYF
>TRBJ1-6|.|TRBV5-1|.
TGCGCCAGCAGCTCGGACACTCTCAATTCACCCCTCCACTTT
CASSSDTLNSPLHF
>TRBJ1-2|many|TRBV29-1|.
TGCAGCGTTGAAGATCCCCCAGGTGGAGGCTACACCTTC
CSVEDPPGGGYTF
>TRBJ2-7|.|TRBV20-1|TRBD1
TGCAGTGCTAGACCACCCGGGACAGGGGCACCCTACGAGCAGTACTTC
CSARPPGTGAPYEQYF
>TRBJ2-1|.|TRBV7-7|.
TGTGCCAGCAGCCGGACGGGGGCCCAGGCTAATGAGCAGTTCTTC
CASSRTGAQANEQFF
>TRBJ2-3|.|TRBV18|.
TGTGCCAGCTCATCGGACGGACCTAGCACAGATACGCAGTATTTT
CASSSDGPSTDTQYF
>TRBJ2-1|.|TRBV6-2/TRBV6-3|.
TGTGCCGCCAAGGCCGTTCTCAGTAATGAGCAGTTCTTC
CAAKAVLSNEQFF
>TRBJ1-2|.|TRBV28|TRBD1
TGTGCCAGCAGTTCGGACAGGGCGTACACCTTC
CASSSDRAYTF
>TRBJ2-5|few|TRBV20-1|TRBD2
TGCAGTGTCGCGTTTGCAGCGGGGAGAAAGACCCAGTACTTC
CSVAFAAGRKTQYF
>TRBJ2-6|many|TRBV11-3|.
TGTGCCAGCAGCCGATCGAGCTCTGGGGCCAACGTCCTGACTTTC
CASSRSSSGANVLTF
>TRBJ2-7|.|TRBV21-1|.
TGTGCCAGCAGTTCCGGGACAGGGCCCTACGAGCAGTACTTC
CASSSGTGPYEQYF
>TRBJ1-2|few|TRBV11-2|.
TGTGCCAGCAGCTTAGATCCCAGTGGCTATGGCTACACCTTC
CASSLDPSGYGYTF
>TRBJ1-5|many|TRBV10-3|.
TGTGCCATCAGTGAAAGTAAGGTTCAGCCCCAGCATTTT
CAISESKVQPQHF
>TRBJ1-6|many|TRBV7-2|.
TGTGCCAGCAGCCTTGATGGGAGCCTGGGTTCACCCCTCCACTTT
CASSLDGSLGSPLHF
>TRBJ2-3|few|TRBV10-1|.
TGCGCCAGCAGTGAGTCTTCAGATACGCAGTATTTT
CASSESSDTQYF
>TRBJ1-2|many|TRBV3-1|TRBD1
TGTGCCAGCAGCCAAGTTTCAGGGGGGGACTATGGCTACACCTTC
CASSQVSGGDYGYTF
>TRBJ2-1|.|TRBV4-1|.
TGCGCCAGCAGCCCAGGGAGGGGGCGCGGCTCCTACAATGAGCAGTTCTTC
CASSPGRGRGSYNEQFF
>TRBJ2-7|few|TRBV23-1|TRBD1
TGCGCCAGCACCCCACTAGTGGGACAGATTGTTTACGAGCAGTACTTC
CASTPLVGQIVYEQYF
>TRBJ2-1|many|TRBV15|.
TGTGCCACCAGCAGAGGCAGCCCAAATCCCTACAATGAGCAGTTCTTC
CATSRGSPNPYNEQFF
>TRBJ1-1|many|TRBV11-1|.
TGTGCCAGCAGCTCACAGGGTGCTTTTGAAGCTTTCTTT
CASSSQGAFEAFF
>TRBJ2-2|few|TRBV5-4|.
TGTGCCAGCAACCGACACACCGGGGAGCTGTTTTTT
CASNRHTGELFF
>TRBJ2-7|many|TRBV4-2|.
TGTGCCAGCAGCCAAGATTCCGGATCGGCAGGAGGGCAGTACTTC
CASSQDSGSAGGQYF
>TRBJ2-7|.|TRBV7-2|TRBD1
TGTGCCAGCAGCTCCCCCGACAGGGGGATTCCCTACGAGCAGTACTTC
CASSSPDRGIPYEQYF
>TRBJ2-3|.|TRBV20-1|TRBD2
TGCAGTGCTAGTAGGACTAGCGGGGTAGGAGATACGCAGTATTTT
CSASRTSGVGDTQYF
>TRBJ1-4|.|TRBV29-1|.
TGCAGCGTTGAAGGGGGTGCGGATGCAACTAATGAAAAACTGTTTTTT
CSVEGGADATNEKLFF
>TRBJ1-3|many|TRBV10-3|TRBD1
TGTGCCATCAATCAGGGACAGAGCCAAAACACCATATATTTT
CAINQGQSQNTIYF
>TRBJ2-5|many|TRBV4-2|TRBD2
TGTGCCAGCAGCCAGAACTCCGGGACTAGCCAAGAGACCCAGTACTTC
CASSQNSGTSQETQYF
>TRBJ1-1|few|TRBV5-5|.
TGTGCCAGCAGCTTGTGGAGGGGGTCACTTGAAGCTTTCTTT
CASSLWRGSLEAFF
>TRBJ2-5|few|TRBV25-1|.
TGTGCCAGCAGTGAATCAGGGTCGGAGACCCAGTACTTC
CASSESGSETQYF
>TRBJ1-1|few|TRBV19|.
TGTGCCAGTATTTCAGGAGACATGAACACTGAAGCTTTCTTT
CASISGDMNTEAFF
>TRBJ2-5|few|TRBV18|.
TGTGCCAGCTCACCACCGCAGGGGGGAATATCAGAGACCCAGTACTTC
CASSPPQGGISETQYF
>TRBJ2-5|many|TRBV27|.
TGTGCCAGCGCACGCACAGCAGGGGTGGAGACCCAGTACTTC
CASARTAGVETQYF
>TRBJ2-7|few|TRBV28|.
TGTGCCAGCAGTCTTCAGGCCCCCCCCTCCTACGAGCAGTACTTC
CASSLQAPPSYEQYF
>TRBJ2-3|.|TRBV11-1|TRBD2
TGTGCCAGCAGCCCCTGGAGCGGGGGGGCAACAGATACGCAGTATTTT
CASSPWSGGATDTQYF
>TRBJ1-5|.|TRBV6-2/TRBV6-3|TRBD1
TGTGCCAGCAGTTATGCCCGCCGGACAGGAGTTAATAGCAATCAGCCCCAGCATTTT
CASSYARRTGVNSNQPQHF
>TRBJ2-3|few|TRBV29-1|TRBD2
TGCAGCGTTGAAGATCCATGGGCTAGCGGGGGCACAGATACGCAGTATTTT
CSVEDPWASGGTDTQYF
>TRBJ1-3|.|TRBV10-3|TRBD1
TGTGCCATCAGTGAAGCGACAGGGCTTGGAAACACCATATATTTT
CAISEATGLGNTIYF